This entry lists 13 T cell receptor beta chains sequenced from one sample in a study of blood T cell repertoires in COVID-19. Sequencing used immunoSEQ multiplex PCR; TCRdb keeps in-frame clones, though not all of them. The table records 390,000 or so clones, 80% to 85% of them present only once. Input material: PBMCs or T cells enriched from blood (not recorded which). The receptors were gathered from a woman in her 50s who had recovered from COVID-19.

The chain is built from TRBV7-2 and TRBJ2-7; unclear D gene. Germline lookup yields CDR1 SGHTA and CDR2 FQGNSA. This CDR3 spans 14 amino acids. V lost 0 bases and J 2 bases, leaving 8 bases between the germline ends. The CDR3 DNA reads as TGTGCCAGCAGCTTAGCGAACAGCCCCTACGAGCAGTACTTC. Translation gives CASSLANSPYEQYF.

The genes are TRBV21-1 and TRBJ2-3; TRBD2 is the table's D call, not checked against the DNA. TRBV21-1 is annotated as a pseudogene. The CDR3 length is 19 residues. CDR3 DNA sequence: TGTGCCAGCAGCAAAGAGGAAGCGGGGGGGCCCTGGTGCACAGATACGCAGTATTTT. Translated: CASSKEEAGGPWCTDTQYF.

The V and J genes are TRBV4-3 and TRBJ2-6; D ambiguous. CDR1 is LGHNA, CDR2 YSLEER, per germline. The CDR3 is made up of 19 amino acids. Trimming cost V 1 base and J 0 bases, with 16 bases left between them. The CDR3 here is CASSQAPTALLSGANVLTF. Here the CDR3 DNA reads TGCGCCAGCAGCCAAGCCCCTACAGCCTTGCTCTCTGGGGCCAACGTCCTGACTTTC.

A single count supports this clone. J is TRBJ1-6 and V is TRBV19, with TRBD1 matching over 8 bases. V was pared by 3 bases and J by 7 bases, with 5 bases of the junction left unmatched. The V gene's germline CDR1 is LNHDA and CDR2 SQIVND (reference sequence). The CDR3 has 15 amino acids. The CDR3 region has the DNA TGTGCCAGTAGTATCGGACAGGGCGTGAATTCACCCCTCCACTTT. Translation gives CASSIGQGVNSPLHF.

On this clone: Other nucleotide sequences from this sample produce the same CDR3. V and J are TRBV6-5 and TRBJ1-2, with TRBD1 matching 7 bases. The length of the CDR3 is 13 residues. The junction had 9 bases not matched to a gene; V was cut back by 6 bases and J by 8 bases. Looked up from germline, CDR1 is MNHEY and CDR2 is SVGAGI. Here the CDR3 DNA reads TGTGCCAGCAGAAATACAGGGGCCGACGGCTACACCTTC. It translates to CASRNTGADGYTF.

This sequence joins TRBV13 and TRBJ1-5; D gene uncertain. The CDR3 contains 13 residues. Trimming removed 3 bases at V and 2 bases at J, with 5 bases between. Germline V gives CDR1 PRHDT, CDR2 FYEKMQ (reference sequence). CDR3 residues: CASSFFGNQPQHF. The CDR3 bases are TGTGCCAGCAGCTTCTTCGGCAATCAGCCCCAGCATTTT. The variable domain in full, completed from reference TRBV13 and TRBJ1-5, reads AAGVIQSPRHLIKEKRETATLKCYPIPRHDTVYWYQQGPGQDPQFLISFYEKMQSDKGSIPDRFSAQQFSDYHSELNMSSLELGDSALYFCASSFFGNQPQHFGDGTRLSIL.

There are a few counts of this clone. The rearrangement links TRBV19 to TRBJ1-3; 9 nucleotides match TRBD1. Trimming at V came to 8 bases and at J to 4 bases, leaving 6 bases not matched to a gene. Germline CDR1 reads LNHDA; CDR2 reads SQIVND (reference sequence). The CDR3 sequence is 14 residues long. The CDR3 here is CASRDRAKGNTIYF. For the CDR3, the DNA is TGTGCCAGTCGGGACAGGGCGAAAGGAAACACCATATATTTT.

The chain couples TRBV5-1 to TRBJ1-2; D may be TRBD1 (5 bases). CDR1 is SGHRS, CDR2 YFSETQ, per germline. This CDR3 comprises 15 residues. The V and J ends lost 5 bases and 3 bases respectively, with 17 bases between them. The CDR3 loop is CASRRESQGYYGYTF. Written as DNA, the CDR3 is TGCGCCAGCAGGCGGGAATCTCAGGGTTACTATGGCTACACCTTC.

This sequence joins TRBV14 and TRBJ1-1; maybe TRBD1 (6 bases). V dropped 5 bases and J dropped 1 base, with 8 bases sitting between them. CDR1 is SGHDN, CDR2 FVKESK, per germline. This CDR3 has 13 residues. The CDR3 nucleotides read TGTGCCAGCAGCGCACAGGGGAACACTGAAGCTTTCTTT. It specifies CASSAQGNTEAFF.

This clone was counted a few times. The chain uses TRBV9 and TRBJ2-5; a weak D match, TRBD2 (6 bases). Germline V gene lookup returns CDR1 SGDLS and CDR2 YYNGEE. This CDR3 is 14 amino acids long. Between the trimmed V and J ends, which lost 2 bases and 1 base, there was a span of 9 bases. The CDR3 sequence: CASSVEGIQETQYF. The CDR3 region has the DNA TGTGCCAGCAGCGTGGAGGGGATCCAAGAGACCCAGTACTTC. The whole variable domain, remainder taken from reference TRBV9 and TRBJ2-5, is DSGVTQTPKHLITATGQRVTLRCSPRSGDLSVYWYQQSLDQGLQFLIQYYNGEERAKGNILERFSAQQFPDLHSELNLSSLELGDSALYFCASSVEGIQETQYFGPGTRLLVL.

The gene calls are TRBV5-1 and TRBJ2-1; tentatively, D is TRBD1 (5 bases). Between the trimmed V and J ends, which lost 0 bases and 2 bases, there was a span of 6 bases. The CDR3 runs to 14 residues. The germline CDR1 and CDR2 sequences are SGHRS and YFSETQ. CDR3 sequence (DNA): TGCGCCAGCAGCTTGGCAGGGCCCTACAATGAGCAGTTCTTC. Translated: CASSLAGPYNEQFF.

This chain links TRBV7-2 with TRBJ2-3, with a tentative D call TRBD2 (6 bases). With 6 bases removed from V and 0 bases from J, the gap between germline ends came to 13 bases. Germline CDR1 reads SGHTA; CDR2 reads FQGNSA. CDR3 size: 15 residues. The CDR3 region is CASRGVTSSTDTQYF. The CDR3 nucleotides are TGTGCCAGCAGAGGGGTGACTAGTAGCACAGATACGCAGTATTTT.

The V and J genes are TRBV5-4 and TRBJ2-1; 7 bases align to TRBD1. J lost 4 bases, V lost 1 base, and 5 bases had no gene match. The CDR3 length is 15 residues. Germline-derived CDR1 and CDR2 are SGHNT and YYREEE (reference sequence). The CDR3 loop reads CASSLPGTVYNEQFF. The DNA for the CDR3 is TGTGCCAGCAGCTTGCCCGGGACAGTATACAATGAGCAGTTCTTC. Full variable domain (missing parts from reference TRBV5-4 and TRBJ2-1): ETGVTQSPTHLIKTRGQQVTLRCSSQSGHNTVSWYQQALGQGPQFIFQYYREEENGRGNFPPRFSGLQFPNYSSELNVNALELDDSALYLCASSLPGTVYNEQFFGPGTRLTVL.